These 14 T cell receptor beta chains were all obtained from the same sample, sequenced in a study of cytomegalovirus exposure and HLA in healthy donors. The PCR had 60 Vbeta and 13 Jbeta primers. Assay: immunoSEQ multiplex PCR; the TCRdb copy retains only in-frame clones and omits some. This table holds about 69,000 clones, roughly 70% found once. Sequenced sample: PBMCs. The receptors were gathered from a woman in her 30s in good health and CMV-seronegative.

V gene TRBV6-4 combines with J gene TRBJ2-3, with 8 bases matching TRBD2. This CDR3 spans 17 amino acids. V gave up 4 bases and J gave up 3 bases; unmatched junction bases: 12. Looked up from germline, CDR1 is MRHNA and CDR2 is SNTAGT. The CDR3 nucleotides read TGTGCCAGCAGTGCCGAACCTGGAGCGGGGGCGACAGATACGCAGTATTTT. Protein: CASSAEPGAGATDTQYF.

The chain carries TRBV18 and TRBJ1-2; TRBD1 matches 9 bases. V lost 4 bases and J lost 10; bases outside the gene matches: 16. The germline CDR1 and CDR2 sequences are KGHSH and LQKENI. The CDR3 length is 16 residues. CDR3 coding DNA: TGTGCCAGCTCACGGACAGGGGCCGTGTTAGGGGGAGTCTACACCTTC. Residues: CASSRTGAVLGGVYTF.

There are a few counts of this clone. CDR3 coding DNA: TGTGCCAGCAGTCGTCGCAGGGATGGCGGGGAGCTGTTTTTT. Amino acid sequence: CASSRRRDGGELFF. V is TRBV7-2 and J is TRBJ2-2; a weak D match, TRBD1 (5 bases). The germline CDR1 and CDR2 sequences are SGHTA and FQGNSA. CDR3 size: 14 residues. The V gene lost 6 bases and the J gene lost 7 bases, with 15 bases spanning the gap. The entire variable domain, with the rest obtained from reference TRBV7-2 and TRBJ2-2, is as follows: GAGVSQSPSNKVTEKGKDVELRCDPISGHTALYWYRQSLGQGLEFLIYFQGNSAPDKSGLPSDRFSAERTGGSVSTLTIQRTQQEDSAVYLCASSRRRDGGELFFGEGSRLTVL.

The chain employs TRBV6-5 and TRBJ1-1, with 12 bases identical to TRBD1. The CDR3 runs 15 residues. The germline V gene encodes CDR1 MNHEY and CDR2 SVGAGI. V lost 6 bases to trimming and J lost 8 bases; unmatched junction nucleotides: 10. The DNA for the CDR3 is TGTGCCAGCAGGGGGGACAGGGGGCAAGGAGGGGAAGCTTTCTTT. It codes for CASRGDRGQGGEAFF.

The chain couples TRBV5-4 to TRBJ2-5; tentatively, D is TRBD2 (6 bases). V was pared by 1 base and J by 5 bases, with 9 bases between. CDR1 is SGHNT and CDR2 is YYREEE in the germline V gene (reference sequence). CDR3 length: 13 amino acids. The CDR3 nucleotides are TGTGCCAGCAGCTTGCCGGGGGTGGAGACCCAGTACTTC. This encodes CASSLPGVETQYF.

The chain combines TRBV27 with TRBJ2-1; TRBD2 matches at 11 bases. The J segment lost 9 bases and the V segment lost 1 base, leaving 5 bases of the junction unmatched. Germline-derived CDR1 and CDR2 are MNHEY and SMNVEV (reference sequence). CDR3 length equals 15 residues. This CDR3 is CASSLFSGGESEQFF. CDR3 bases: TGTGCCAGCAGTTTATTTAGCGGGGGGGAGAGTGAGCAGTTCTTC.

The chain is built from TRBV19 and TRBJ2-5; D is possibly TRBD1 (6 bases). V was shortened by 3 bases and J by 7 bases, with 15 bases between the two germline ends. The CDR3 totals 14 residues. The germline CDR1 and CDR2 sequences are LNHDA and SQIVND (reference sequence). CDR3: CASSIPDSRLTQYF. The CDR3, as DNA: TGTGCCAGTAGTATCCCGGACAGCCGATTGACCCAGTACTTC.

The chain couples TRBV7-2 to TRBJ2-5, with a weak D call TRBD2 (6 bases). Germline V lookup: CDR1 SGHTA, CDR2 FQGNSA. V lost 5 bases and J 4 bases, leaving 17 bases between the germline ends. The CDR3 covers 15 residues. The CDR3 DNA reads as TGTGCCAGCAGCCCGAGATCCGCGGGAAGAGAGACCCAGTACTTC. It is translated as CASSPRSAGRETQYF.

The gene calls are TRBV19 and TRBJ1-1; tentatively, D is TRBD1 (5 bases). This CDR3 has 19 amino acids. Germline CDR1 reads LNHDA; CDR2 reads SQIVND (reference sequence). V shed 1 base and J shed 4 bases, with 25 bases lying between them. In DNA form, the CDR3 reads TGTGCCAGTAGTATAGGAGGGGCCTGGAGGGTGGGGCGAGGCACTGAAGCTTTCTTT. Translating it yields CASSIGGAWRVGRGTEAFF.

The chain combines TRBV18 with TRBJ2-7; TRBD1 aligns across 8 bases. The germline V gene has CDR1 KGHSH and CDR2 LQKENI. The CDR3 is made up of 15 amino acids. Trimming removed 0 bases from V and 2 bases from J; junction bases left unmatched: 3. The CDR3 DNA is TGTGCCAGCTCACCACCGAGACAGGGGACCTACGAGCAGTACTTC. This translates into CASSPPRQGTYEQYF.

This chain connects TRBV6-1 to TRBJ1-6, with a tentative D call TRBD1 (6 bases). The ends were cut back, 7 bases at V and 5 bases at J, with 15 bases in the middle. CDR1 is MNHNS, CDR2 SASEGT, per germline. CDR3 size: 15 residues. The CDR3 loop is CASTREGGDNSPLHF. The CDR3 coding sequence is TGTGCCAGCACCCGGGAGGGGGGTGATAATTCACCCCTCCACTTT.

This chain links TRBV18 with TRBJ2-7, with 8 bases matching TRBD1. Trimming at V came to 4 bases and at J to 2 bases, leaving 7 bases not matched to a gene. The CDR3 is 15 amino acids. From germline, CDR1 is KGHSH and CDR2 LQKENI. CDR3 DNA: TGTGCCAGCTCACAAGGCGGACAGGGAGCCTACGAGCAGTACTTC. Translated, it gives CASSQGGQGAYEQYF.

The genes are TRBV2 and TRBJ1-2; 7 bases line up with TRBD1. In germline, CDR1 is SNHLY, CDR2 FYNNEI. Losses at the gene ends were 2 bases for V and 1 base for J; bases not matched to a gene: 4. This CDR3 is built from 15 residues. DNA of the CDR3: TGTGCCAGCAGTGAAAGGGGGCCGAGTAACTATGGCTACACCTTC. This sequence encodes CASSERGPSNYGYTF.

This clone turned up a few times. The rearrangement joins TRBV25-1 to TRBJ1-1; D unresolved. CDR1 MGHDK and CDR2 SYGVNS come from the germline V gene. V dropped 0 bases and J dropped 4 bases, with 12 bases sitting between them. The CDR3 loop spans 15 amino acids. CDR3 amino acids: CASSEYDEARTEAFF. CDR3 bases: TGTGCCAGCAGTGAATATGACGAGGCGCGCACTGAAGCTTTCTTT. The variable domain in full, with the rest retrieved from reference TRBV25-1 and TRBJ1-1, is EADIYQTPRYLVIGTGKKITLECSQTMGHDKMYWYQQDPGMELHLIHYSYGVNSTEKGDLSSESTVSRIRTEHFPLTLESARPSHTSQYLCASSEYDEARTEAFFGQGTRLTVV.